These 17 T cell receptor beta chains share one sample of origin, sequenced in a study of glioma-infiltrating T cells. Amplification of TCR alpha and beta CDR3 regions from RNA used iRepertoire nested multiplex PCR. TCRdb re-called the multiplex PCR reads through MiXCR, storing one row per CDR3 protein. Of around 20,000 distinct CDR3 sequences listed, 20% to 25% are singletons. The material sequenced was glioma tissue, nonneoplastic brain tissue, or PBMCs (not recorded which). The receptors stem from a human donor with low-grade glioma or glioblastoma, undergoing nonglioma brain surgery, or in good health (not recorded which).

A word on this clonotype: A read error is possible here, since a much larger clone lies one base away. The gene calls are TRBV7-2 and TRBJ1-5; maybe TRBD1 (6 bases). The CDR3 totals 14 residues. CDR1 and CDR2 from the germline V gene are SGHTA and FQGNSA. The CDR3 sequence is CARSRRDINQPQHF. The CDR3 DNA reads TGTGCCCGCAGCCGACGGGACATTAATCAGCCCCAGCATTTT.

As for this clonotype: A single base separates this from a much larger clone, so it may be a read error. This chain links TRBV14 with TRBJ2-3; TRBD1 is a possible D gene (5 bases). Per germline, CDR1 SGHDN and CDR2 FVKESK. The V gene lost 10 bases and the J gene lost 2 bases, with 13 bases spanning the gap. The CDR3 spans 13 residues. The CDR3, as DNA: TGTGCCATCAGGCGGACACTCACAGATACGCAGTATTTT. Translating gives CAIRRTLTDTQYF.

This chain joins TRBV7-2 and TRBJ2-5, with D uncertain. Between the trimmed V and J ends, which lost 1 base and 2 bases, there was a span of 14 bases. The CDR3 spans 16 residues. Germline V gives CDR1 SGHTA, CDR2 FQGNSA. CDR3 residues: CASSLGVLPRQETQYF. The CDR3 bases are TGTGCCAGCAGCTTAGGTGTCCTACCAAGACAAGAGACCCAGTACTTC. Together with reference TRBV7-2 and TRBJ2-5, the CDR3 gives the full variable domain: GAGVSQSPSNKVTEKGKDVELRCDPISGHTALYWYRQSLGQGLEFLIYFQGNSAPDKSGLPSDRFSAERTGGSVSTLTIQRTQQEDSAVYLCASSLGVLPRQETQYFGPGTRLLVL.

There are many counts of this clonotype. This sequence joins TRBV20-1 and TRBJ2-5; D uncertain. V lost 1 base and J 2 bases, leaving 11 bases between the germline ends. This CDR3 spans 14 amino acids. Germline V CDR1 and CDR2: DFQATT, SNEGSKA (reference sequence). CDR3 coding DNA: TGCAGTGCTAGAGTAAACGGCCTACAAGAGACCCAGTACTTC. It translates to CSARVNGLQETQYF.

About this clonotype itself: At one of its ends the junction is not consistent with the germline gene, which may arise from a read error. V is TRBV12-3 or TRBV12-4 and J is TRBJ1-3, with TRBD1 as a possible D gene (5 bases). CDR3 length: 12 amino acids. In DNA form, the CDR3 reads TGTGCCAGCAGTAGAGAGGACACCCTAAATAATTTT. The encoded protein is CASSREDTLNNF.

This clonotype has just a few counts. This rearrangement joins TRBV19 to TRBJ1-2; 7 nucleotides agree with TRBD1. The ends lost 6 bases at V and 1 base at J; junction bases unmatched: 5. Germline lookup yields CDR1 LNHDA and CDR2 SQIVND (reference sequence). The CDR3 consists of 14 residues. CDR3 amino acids: CASSGQVNNYGYTF. The CDR3 DNA is TGTGCCAGTAGCGGACAGGTGAATAACTATGGCTACACCTTC.

Details on this clonotype: The junction and the germline gene differ at one end; a read error may be behind it. The V call is TRBV5-1, the J call TRBJ1-1; tentatively, D is TRBD1 (5 bases). The V gene's germline CDR1 is SGHRS and CDR2 YFSETQ. The CDR3 is made up of 15 amino acids. In nucleotides, the CDR3 is TGCGCCCGCAGCCCAACAGGATCCTCGGGCACTGAAGCTTTCTTT. It yields the protein CARSPTGSSGTEAFF.

On this clonotype itself: A read error may explain this, as a much larger clone is one base away. The chain joins TRBV12-3 or TRBV12-4 to TRBJ1-2; unclear D gene. This CDR3 region has 12 residues. With 3 bases removed from V and 8 bases from J, the gap between germline ends came to 10 bases. CDR3 sequence reads: CASSFLWAGYTF. The CDR3 coding sequence is TGTGCCAGCAGTTTCCTATGGGCCGGCTACACCTTC.

Details on this clonotype: No DNA is shown, since the ends of the CDR3 on it are uncertain; the CDR3 is the one TCRdb lists. This sequence joins TRBV7-2 and TRBJ2-3. Germline CDR1 reads SGHTA; CDR2 reads FQGNSA. The CDR3 comprises 19 residues, both ends counted. The CDR3 protein is CASSFYICSAPRPGDTQYF.

This clonotype was observed a handful of times. The chain has TRBV18 and TRBJ2-7; 7 positions match TRBD1. V shed 5 bases and J 4 bases; nucleotides not matched to a gene: 8. From germline, CDR1 is KGHSH and CDR2 LQKENI. This CDR3 is 14 amino acids long. CDR3 protein: CASSYLTGDYEQYF. For the CDR3, the DNA is TGTGCCAGCTCATACCTTACAGGGGATTACGAGCAGTACTTC.

Many counts were recorded for this clonotype. This rearrangement joins TRBV12-3 or TRBV12-4 to TRBJ1-2; D not resolved. V was shortened by 7 bases and J by 7 bases, with 13 bases between the two germline ends. The CDR3 spans 12 residues. CDR3 loop: CASKRGETGYTF. The CDR3 DNA reads as TGTGCCAGCAAGCGTGGGGAGACTGGCTACACCTTC.

This clonotype was counted only a few times. This chain joins TRBV4-2 and TRBJ2-1, with D tentatively TRBD1 or TRBD2 (6 bases each). Trimming stripped 3 bases from V and 7 bases from J, with 22 bases between. The germline gives CDR1 LGHNA, CDR2 YNFKEQ. This CDR3 region has 17 residues. This chain's CDR3 is CASSQGRGPGDMNEQFF. CDR3 bases: TGTGCCAGCAGCCAGGGTCGGGGGCCAGGGGATATGAATGAGCAGTTCTTC.

This clonotype is deemed medium-sized (0.01 to 0.1%). The chain links TRBV4-1 to TRBJ2-1, with TRBD2 as a possible D gene (5 bases). V lost 0 bases to trimming and J lost 9 bases, with 9 bases between them. Germline CDR1 is MGHRA and CDR2 is YSYEKL. The CDR3 is made up of 13 amino acids. Written as DNA, the CDR3 is TGCGCCAGCAGCCAAGATCGGAGCGGTGAGCAGTTCTTC. Encoded protein: CASSQDRSGEQFF.

The chain uses TRBV5-4 and TRBJ2-5; maybe TRBD2 (6 bases). Trimming cost V 5 bases and J 0 bases, with 11 bases left between them. The CDR3 covers 14 residues. Germline V gene data show CDR1 as SGHNT and CDR2 as YYREEE (reference sequence). CDR3 protein: CASSSGTHQETQYF. The CDR3 DNA is TGTGCCAGCAGTTCCGGGACTCACCAAGAGACCCAGTACTTC.

This clonotype was detected a few times. The rearrangement uses TRBV29-1 and TRBJ2-3, with a tentative D call TRBD1 (9 bases). The CDR3 is 18 amino acids. V dropped 3 bases and J dropped 4 bases, with 26 bases sitting between them. Per germline, CDR1 SQVTM and CDR2 ANQGSEA. CDR3 sequence: CSVDRTGATRGESDTQYF. In DNA form, the CDR3 reads TGCAGCGTTGACCGGACAGGGGCTACGCGGGGGGAATCAGATACGCAGTATTTT.

This clonotype was detected many times. The chain links TRBV10-2 to TRBJ1-1, with D perhaps TRBD1 (5 bases). The CDR3 extends over 12 amino acids. Trimming cost V 6 bases and J 4 bases, with 9 bases left between them. Germline V CDR1 and CDR2: WSHSY, SAAADI. This CDR3 is CASRRGGTEAFF. The CDR3 DNA reads as TGCGCCAGCAGGAGGGGTGGCACTGAAGCTTTCTTT.

About this clonotype itself: This may be a read error: a much more frequent sequence differs by one nucleotide. The chain recombines TRBV20-1 with TRBJ1-3; the match to TRBD1 covers 7 bases. CDR3 length equals 16 residues. The V gene end was trimmed by 6 bases and the J gene end by 0 bases; junction bases not matched to a gene: 11. Germline loops: CDR1 DFQATT, CDR2 SNEGSKA (reference sequence). The CDR3 bases are TGCAGTGCCCTAGAGAAGGGGGCTTCCTCTGGAAACACCATATATTTT. Translating it yields CSALEKGASSGNTIYF.